This is a list of T cell receptor beta chains from one sample in a study of blood T cell repertoires in COVID-19. Some clones are missing from TCRdb's copy, which holds only in-frame ones; the method was immunoSEQ multiplex PCR. The table lists 100,000 to 150,000 clones, around 91% of them singletons. The sequenced material came from peripheral blood. The receptors were gathered from a man between 65 and 85 years old with active or convalescent COVID-19. Both conserved end residues are trimmed from each CDR3.

j_call | v_call | cdr3_aa
TRBJ1-6 | TRBV28 | ASSLPPERTGINSPLH
TRBJ2-7 | TRBV27 | ASSLTGQVYEQY
TRBJ2-1 | TRBV12-3/TRBV12-4 | ASSFGTYNEQF
TRBJ2-7 | TRBV20-1 | SASRAGDESYEQY
TRBJ2-7 | TRBV5-6 | ASSSIGGGINEQY
TRBJ2-7 | TRBV19 | ASSDRVYEYEQY
TRBJ1-4 | TRBV5-1 | ASRSGQLATNEKLF
TRBJ1-3 | TRBV19 | ASRTTGQRNTIY
TRBJ2-7 | TRBV21-1 | ANSDRGHEQY
TRBJ1-5 | TRBV7-9 | ASSPSGQGRNQPQH
TRBJ1-5 | TRBV29-1 | SVVTGGLGNQPQH
TRBJ2-1 | TRBV3-1/TRBV3-2 | ASSQALTSGNEQF
TRBJ2-5 | TRBV4-1 | ASSQKGIETQY
TRBJ1-5 | TRBV28 | ASISEPRRVINQPQH
TRBJ2-1 | TRBV6-1 | ASSEGGGTSGRFYNEQF
TRBJ1-4 | TRBV2 | ASRRGFNEKLF
TRBJ2-3 | TRBV5-1 | ASSFQTSGTDTQY
TRBJ1-6 | TRBV28 | ASSFRNRGSYNSPLH
TRBJ2-1 | TRBV19 | ASSLLGGSYNEQF
TRBJ2-2 | TRBV5-6 | ASSLAGRGQTGELF
TRBJ1-2 | TRBV30 | AWSVRRQGPFYYGYT
TRBJ1-1 | TRBV7-3 | ASSPGGDVTEAF